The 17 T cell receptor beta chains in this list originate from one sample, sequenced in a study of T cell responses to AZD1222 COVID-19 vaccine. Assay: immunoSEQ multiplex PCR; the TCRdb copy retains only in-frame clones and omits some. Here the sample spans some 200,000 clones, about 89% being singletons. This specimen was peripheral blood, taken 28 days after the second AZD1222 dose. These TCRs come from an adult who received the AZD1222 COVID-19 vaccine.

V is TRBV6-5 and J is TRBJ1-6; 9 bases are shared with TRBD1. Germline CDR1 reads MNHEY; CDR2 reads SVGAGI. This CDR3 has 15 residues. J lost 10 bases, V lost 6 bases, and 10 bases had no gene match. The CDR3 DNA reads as TGTGCCAGCAGCCGGCAGGGACAGGGAAGGTCACCCCTCCACTTT. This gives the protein CASSRQGQGRSPLHF.

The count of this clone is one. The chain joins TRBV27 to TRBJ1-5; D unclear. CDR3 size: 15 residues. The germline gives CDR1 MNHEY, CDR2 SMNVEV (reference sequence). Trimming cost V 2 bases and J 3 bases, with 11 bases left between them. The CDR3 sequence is CASSLEGRDNQPQHF. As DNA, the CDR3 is TGTGCCAGCAGTTTAGAGGGAAGGGACAATCAGCCCCAGCATTTT.

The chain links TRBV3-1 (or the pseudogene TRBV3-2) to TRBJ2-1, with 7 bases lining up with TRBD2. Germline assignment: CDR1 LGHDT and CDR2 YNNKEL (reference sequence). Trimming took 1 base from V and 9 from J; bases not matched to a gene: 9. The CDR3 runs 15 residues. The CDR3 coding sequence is TGTGCCAGCAGCCAAGGACTTGGGGGGGAGGTTGAGCAGTTCTTC. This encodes CASSQGLGGEVEQFF.

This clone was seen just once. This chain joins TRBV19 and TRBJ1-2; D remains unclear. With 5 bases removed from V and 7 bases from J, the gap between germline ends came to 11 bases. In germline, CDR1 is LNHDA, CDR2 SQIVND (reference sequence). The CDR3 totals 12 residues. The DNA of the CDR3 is TGTGCCAGTAGTTCCCTTGCAGCTGGCTACACCTTC. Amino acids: CASSSLAAGYTF.

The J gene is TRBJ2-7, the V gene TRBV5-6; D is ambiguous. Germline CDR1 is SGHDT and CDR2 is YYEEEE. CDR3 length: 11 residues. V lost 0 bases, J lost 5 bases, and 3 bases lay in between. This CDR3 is CASSLGNEQYF. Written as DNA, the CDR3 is TGTGCCAGCAGCTTGGGGAACGAGCAGTACTTC.

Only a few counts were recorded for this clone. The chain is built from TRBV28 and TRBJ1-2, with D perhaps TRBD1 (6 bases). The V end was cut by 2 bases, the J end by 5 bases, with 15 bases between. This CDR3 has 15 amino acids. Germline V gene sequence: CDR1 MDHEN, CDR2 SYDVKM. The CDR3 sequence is CASSLPGGYRYGYTF. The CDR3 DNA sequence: TGTGCCAGCAGTTTACCGGGGGGCTATCGGTATGGCTACACCTTC.

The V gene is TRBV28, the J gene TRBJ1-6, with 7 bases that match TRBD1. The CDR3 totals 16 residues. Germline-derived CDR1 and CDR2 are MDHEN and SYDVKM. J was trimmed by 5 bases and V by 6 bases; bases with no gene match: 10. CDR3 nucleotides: TGTGCCAGCAGAGCCGTCGCAGGGGGTGATAATTCACCCCTCCACTTT. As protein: CASRAVAGGDNSPLHF.

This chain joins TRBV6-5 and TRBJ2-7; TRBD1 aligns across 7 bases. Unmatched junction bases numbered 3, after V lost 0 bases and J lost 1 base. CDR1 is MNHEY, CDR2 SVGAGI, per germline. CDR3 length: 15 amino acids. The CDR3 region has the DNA TGTGCCAGCAGTTACTCGATGGGACAGTCCTACGAGCAGTACTTC. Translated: CASSYSMGQSYEQYF.

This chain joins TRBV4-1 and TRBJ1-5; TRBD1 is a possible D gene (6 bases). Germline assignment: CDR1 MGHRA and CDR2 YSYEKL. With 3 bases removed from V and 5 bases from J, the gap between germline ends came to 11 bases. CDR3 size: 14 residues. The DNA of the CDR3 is TGCGCCAGCAGCCAGTGGACAGCCGATCAGCCCCAGCATTTT. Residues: CASSQWTADQPQHF.

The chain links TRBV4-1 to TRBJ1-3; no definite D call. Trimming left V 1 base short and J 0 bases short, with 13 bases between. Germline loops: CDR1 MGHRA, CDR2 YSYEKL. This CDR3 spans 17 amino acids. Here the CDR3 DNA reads TGCGCCAGCAGCCAAGCTCGTGGTGGTTTCTCTGGAAACACCATATATTTT. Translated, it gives CASSQARGGFSGNTIYF.

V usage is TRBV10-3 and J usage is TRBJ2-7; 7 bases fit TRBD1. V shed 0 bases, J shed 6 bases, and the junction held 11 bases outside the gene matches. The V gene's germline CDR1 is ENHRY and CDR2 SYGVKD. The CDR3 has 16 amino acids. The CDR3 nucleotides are TGTGCCATCAGTGAGTCGAATCCAGCAGGGGGAAGCGAGCAGTACTTC. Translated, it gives CAISESNPAGGSEQYF.

The CDR3 DNA follows: TGCGCCAGCAGCTTGGCCCCCAATCAGCCCCAGCATTTT. Protein: CASSLAPNQPQHF. The chain joins TRBV5-1 to TRBJ1-5; no clear D gene. Between the trimmed V and J ends, which lost 0 bases and 3 bases, there was a span of 4 bases. This CDR3 is 13 amino acids long. Germline V gene data show CDR1 as SGHRS and CDR2 as YFSETQ.

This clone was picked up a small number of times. CDR3 sequence: CASSNLGQGAIGYTF. DNA for the CDR3: TGTGCCAGCAGCAATTTGGGACAGGGGGCTATTGGCTACACCTTC. The chain employs TRBV21-1 and TRBJ1-2; the table gives TRBD1 as D, unverified against the DNA. TRBV21-1 is a pseudogene. The CDR3 consists of 15 residues.

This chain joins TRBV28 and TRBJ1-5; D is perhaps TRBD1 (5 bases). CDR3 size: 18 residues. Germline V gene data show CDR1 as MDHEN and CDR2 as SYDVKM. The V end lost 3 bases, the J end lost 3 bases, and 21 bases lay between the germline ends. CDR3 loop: CASSLVGTPQGDNQPQHF. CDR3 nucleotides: TGTGCCAGCAGTTTGGTAGGAACTCCCCAAGGGGACAATCAGCCCCAGCATTTT. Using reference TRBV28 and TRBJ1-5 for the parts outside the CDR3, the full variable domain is DVKVTQSSRYLVKRTGEKVFLECVQDMDHENMFWYRQDPGLGLRLIYFSYDVKMKEKGDIPEGYSVSREKKERFSLILESASTNQTSMYLCASSLVGTPQGDNQPQHFGDGTRLSIL.

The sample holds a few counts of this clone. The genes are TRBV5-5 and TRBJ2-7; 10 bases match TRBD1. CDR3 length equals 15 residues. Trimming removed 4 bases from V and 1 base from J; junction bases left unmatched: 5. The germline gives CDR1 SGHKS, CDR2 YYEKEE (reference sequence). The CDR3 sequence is CASSIGQGVSYEQYF. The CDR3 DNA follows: TGTGCCAGCAGCATCGGACAGGGGGTTTCCTACGAGCAGTACTTC.

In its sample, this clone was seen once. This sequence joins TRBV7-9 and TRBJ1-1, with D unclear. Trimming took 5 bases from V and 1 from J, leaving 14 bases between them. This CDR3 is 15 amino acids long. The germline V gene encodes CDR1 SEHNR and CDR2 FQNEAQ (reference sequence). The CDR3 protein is CASSPSRRGNTEAFF. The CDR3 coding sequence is TGTGCCAGCAGCCCCTCACGACGGGGGAACACTGAAGCTTTCTTT. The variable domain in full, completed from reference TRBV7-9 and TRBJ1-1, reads DTGVSQNPRHKITKRGQNVTFRCDPISEHNRLYWYRQTLGQGPEFLTYFQNEAQLEKSRLLSDRFSAERPKGSFSTLEIQRTEQGDSAMYLCASSPSRRGNTEAFFGQGTRLTVV.

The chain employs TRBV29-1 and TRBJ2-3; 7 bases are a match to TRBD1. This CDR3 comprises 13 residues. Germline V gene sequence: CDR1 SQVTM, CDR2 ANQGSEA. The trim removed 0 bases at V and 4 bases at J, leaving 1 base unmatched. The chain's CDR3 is CSVEEGGPDTQYF. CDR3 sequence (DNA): TGCAGCGTTGAAGAAGGGGGCCCAGATACGCAGTATTTT.